Following are 9 T cell receptor beta chains from one sample sequenced in a study of T cell changes during pregnancy in multiple sclerosis. The method was immunoSEQ multiplex PCR; TCRdb's version includes in-frame clones alone and lacks a portion of them. Of roughly 39,000 clones listed, 80% to 95% were seen once; the top ten hold under 0.45%. The material was CD4+ T cells from peripheral blood mononuclear cells, obtained after pregnancy. The source of these receptors is a female donor in good health, enrolled as a control in a pregnancy study.

This rearrangement joins TRBV5-6 to TRBJ2-2; D is possibly TRBD1 (6 bases). The CDR3 extends over 16 amino acids. V shed 0 bases and J shed 1 base, with 10 bases lying between them. In germline, CDR1 is SGHDT, CDR2 YYEEEE. As DNA, the CDR3 is TGTGCCAGCAGCTTGGGTACAGGGAGGAACACCGGGGAGCTGTTTTTT. Translating gives CASSLGTGRNTGELFF.

This sequence joins TRBV29-1 and TRBJ1-1; TRBD1 aligns across 7 bases. Trimming removed 3 bases from V and 1 base from J; junction bases left unmatched: 5. The germline V gene encodes CDR1 SQVTM and CDR2 ANQGSEA. The CDR3 extends over 14 amino acids. This CDR3 is CSVDGTAKNTEAFF. As DNA, the CDR3 is TGCAGCGTTGACGGGACAGCTAAGAACACTGAAGCTTTCTTT.

The V call is TRBV2, the J call TRBJ1-2; D is possibly TRBD1 (5 bases). The CDR3 spans 15 residues. Germline CDR1 is SNHLY and CDR2 is FYNNEI. Between the trimmed V and J ends, which lost 6 bases and 8 bases, there was a span of 22 bases. CDR3 amino acids: CASRRRGSGVTGYTF. The CDR3 bases are TGTGCCAGCAGACGGCGGGGGAGTGGGGTTACGGGCTACACCTTC.

This clone occurred once. The chain couples TRBV30 to TRBJ1-2, with no clear D. V was clipped by 2 bases and J by 4 bases, with 11 bases between them. Germline V lookup: CDR1 GTSNPN, CDR2 SVGIG (reference sequence). This CDR3 has 13 amino acids. CDR3 sequence: CAWSPERFYGYTF. DNA of the CDR3: TGTGCCTGGAGTCCAGAGAGGTTCTATGGCTACACCTTC.

The chain uses TRBV21-1 and TRBJ2-2; the table calls TRBD2, which could not be checked here. TRBV21-1 is reported as a pseudogene. The CDR3 is 16 amino acids. This CDR3 reads CASSKLVQRETGELFF. CDR3 DNA sequence: TGTGCCAGCAGCAAACTGGTCCAGCGGGAGACCGGGGAGCTGTTTTTT.

This clone was detected only once. This rearrangement joins TRBV29-1 to TRBJ2-3, with TRBD1 identical over 9 bases. J gave up 12 bases and V 5 bases, and 6 bases lay outside the gene matches. The CDR3 consists of 11 residues. Germline lookup yields CDR1 SQVTM and CDR2 ANQGSEA. The CDR3 DNA reads TGCAGCGTTAGGGGACAGGGTCTACAGTATTTT. It codes for CSVRGQGLQYF.

V and J are TRBV9 and TRBJ1-3; 8 positions match TRBD1. V lost 0 bases to trimming and J lost 4 bases; unmatched junction nucleotides: 6. The CDR3 consists of 16 residues. Germline V gene sequence: CDR1 SGDLS, CDR2 YYNGEE. DNA of the CDR3: TGTGCCAGCAGCGTAGAGGTCAGGGGGCCAGGAAACACCATATATTTT. It is translated as CASSVEVRGPGNTIYF. The complete variable domain, with remaining parts taken from reference TRBV9 and TRBJ1-3, reads DSGVTQTPKHLITATGQRVTLRCSPRSGDLSVYWYQQSLDQGLQFLIQYYNGEERAKGNILERFSAQQFPDLHSELNLSSLELGDSALYFCASSVEVRGPGNTIYFGEGSWLTVV.

This chain links TRBV5-1 with TRBJ2-1; D unresolved. V gave up 4 bases and J gave up 1 base, with 9 bases separating them. Germline V gives CDR1 SGHRS, CDR2 YFSETQ. The CDR3 spans 14 residues. The CDR3 nucleotides are TGCGCCAGCAGCCTTACTATGTCCTACAATGAGCAGTTCTTC. It is translated as CASSLTMSYNEQFF.

The chain links TRBV19 to TRBJ2-1; 13 positions match TRBD2. Germline assignment: CDR1 LNHDA and CDR2 SQIVND (reference sequence). The CDR3 consists of 17 residues. The trim removed 3 bases at V and 5 bases at J, leaving 7 bases unmatched. Here the CDR3 DNA reads TGTGCCAGTAGTATGGATCGGACTAGCGGGAGCCACAATGAGCAGTTCTTC. It specifies CASSMDRTSGSHNEQFF.